This TCR beta chain was sequenced for a study of OX40 agonist ivuxolimab in advanced cancers. In the study overall: Partial responses were achieved by three patients: one hepatocellular carcinoma, two cutaneous melanoma.

Details on this clone: Its antigen is not known.

Germline assignment: CDR1 ENHRY and CDR2 SYGVKD. Trimming removed 10 bases from V and 4 bases from J, with 16 bases in between. This CDR3 contains 13 residues. Excluded were patients having autoimmune disease history or systemic immunosuppression. The assay was immunoSEQ multiplex PCR, and TCRdb's table has in-frame clones only and misses some. Of under 65,000 clones listed, less than 95% are singletons. Study-wide results and limits: Those patients achieving a partial response at 0.1-3.0 mg/kg showed among the lowest clonal expansion.

Sequencing used CD4+ or CD8+ T cells sorted from blood, obtained in a trial of the OX40 agonist ivuxolimab. The TCR originated in an adult with an advanced solid tumor such as melanoma, head and neck, liver or kidney cancer. The gene calls are TRBV10-3 and TRBJ1-1; perhaps TRBD1 as D (5 bases). The CDR3 reads CASVGGTGTEAFF. The DNA of the CDR3 is TGTGCCAGCGTTGGGGGTACGGGCACTGAAGCTTTCTTT.